These 20 T cell receptor beta chains came from one sample sequenced in a study of Tregs in tolerant kidney transplant recipients. Measured with immunoSEQ multiplex PCR; TCRdb has only the in-frame clones, and not every one. In the table there are about 78,000 clones, 80% to 95% of which are singletons. The sample here was Tregs from blood, taken before the transplant. The receptor source for this set is a human donor who received a combined kidney and bone marrow transplant.

CDR3 in amino acids: CASTRDRVGAGELFF. The CDR3 DNA sequence: TGCGCCAGCACCCGGGACAGGGTAGGCGCCGGGGAGCTGTTTTTT. The chain links TRBV5-1 to TRBJ2-2, with 9 bases that match TRBD1. CDR1 and CDR2 (germline): SGHRS, YFSETQ. J gave up 6 bases and V 6 bases, and 9 bases lay outside the gene matches. The CDR3 covers 15 residues.

V gene TRBV4-2 combines with J gene TRBJ2-7; D unresolved. The CDR3 runs to 15 residues. Trimming shortened V by 1 base and J by 0 bases, and 10 bases separated the two germline ends. CDR1 is LGHNA and CDR2 is YNFKEQ in the germline V gene. CDR3 bases: TGTGCCAGCAGCCAAGCGGGTCGGAGCTCCTACGAGCAGTACTTC. Amino acid sequence: CASSQAGRSSYEQYF.

This chain joins TRBV11-2 and TRBJ2-7; 13 bases are a match to TRBD2. V was pared by 5 bases and J by 6 bases, with 13 bases of the junction left unmatched. This CDR3 comprises 17 residues. Germline V lookup: CDR1 SGHAT, CDR2 FQNNGV. CDR3 region: CASSIRPGLAGLSEQYF. The CDR3 DNA follows: TGTGCCAGCAGCATACGGCCGGGACTAGCGGGATTGAGCGAGCAGTACTTC. Filled out from reference TRBV11-2 and TRBJ2-7, the complete variable domain reads EAGVAQSPRYKIIEKRQSVAFWCNPISGHATLYWYQQILGQGPKLLIQFQNNGVVDDSQLPKDRFSAERLKGVDSTLKIQPAKLEDSAVYLCASSIRPGLAGLSEQYFGPGTRLTVT.

J is TRBJ1-2 and V is TRBV21-1; whether TRBD1, the table's D call, matches the DNA was not checked. TRBV21-1 is a pseudogene. There are 16 residues in the CDR3. The CDR3 protein is CASSRDPRELNYGYTF. The DNA for the CDR3 is TGTGCCAGCAGCAGAGACCCCAGGGAATTGAACTATGGCTACACCTTC.

The chain links TRBV18 to TRBJ2-7; D gene uncertain. Trimming took off 6 bases at V and 4 bases at J, with 13 bases between the two ends. There are 13 residues in the CDR3. Germline-derived CDR1 and CDR2 are KGHSH and LQKENI. The CDR3 loop reads CASSPVQEYEQYF. The CDR3 coding sequence is TGTGCCAGCTCTCCGGTTCAGGAGTACGAGCAGTACTTC.

This chain connects TRBV10-3 to TRBJ2-5; D gene uncertain. With the DNA end fitting TRBJ2-7 better, the J assignment may be wrong. The CDR3 has 12 residues. Germline loops: CDR1 ENHRY, CDR2 SYGVKD. The CDR3 DNA sequence: TGTGCCATCAGTGCCGAAGCATACGAGCAGTACTTC. Translation gives CAISAEAYEQYF.

V is TRBV5-8 and J is TRBJ1-5; D is uncertain. Trimming removed 0 bases at V and 1 base at J, with 8 bases between. Germline CDR1 reads SGHTS; CDR2 reads YDEGEE. CDR3 length: 15 residues. The CDR3 sequence: CASSLVPSSNQPQHF. The DNA for the CDR3 is TGTGCCAGCAGCTTGGTCCCGAGCAGCAATCAGCCCCAGCATTTT.

This sequence joins TRBV19 and TRBJ2-1; 10 bases fit TRBD2. This CDR3 is built from 17 residues. Germline values: CDR1 LNHDA, CDR2 SQIVND (reference sequence). V lost 5 bases, J lost 5 bases, and 12 bases stayed unmatched. CDR3 nucleotide sequence: TGTGCCAGTAGTGCAAGTTCAAGCGGGAGGGGCGACAATGAGCAGTTCTTC. Its translation is CASSASSSGRGDNEQFF.

This chain uses TRBV2 with TRBJ2-1, with 9 positions matching TRBD2. V dropped 7 bases and J dropped 7; count of bases not matched to a gene: 11. Germline CDR1 is SNHLY and CDR2 is FYNNEI. The CDR3 spans 15 residues. CDR3 DNA: TGTGCCAGCAAATCAGAAGCGGGAGGTTGGAATGAGCAGTTCTTC. This sequence encodes CASKSEAGGWNEQFF.

J is TRBJ1-4 and V is TRBV5-6; TRBD1 matches at 9 bases. CDR1 and CDR2 from the germline V gene are SGHDT and YYEEEE. Losses at the gene ends were 4 bases for V and 4 bases for J; bases not matched to a gene: 2. The CDR3 covers 14 residues. CDR3 sequence reads: CASSKGQGNEKLFF. The CDR3 DNA follows: TGTGCCAGCAGCAAGGGACAGGGTAATGAAAAACTGTTTTTT. Full variable domain (outside the CDR3, taken from reference TRBV5-6 and TRBJ1-4): DAGVTQSPTHLIKTRGQQVTLRCSPKSGHDTVSWYQQALGQGPQFIFQYYEEEERQRGNFPDRFSGHQFPNYSSELNVNALLLGDSALYLCASSKGQGNEKLFFGSGTQLSVL.

The chain combines TRBV27 with TRBJ2-7; 7 bases agree with TRBD1. This CDR3 is built from 14 residues. The V gene's germline CDR1 is MNHEY and CDR2 SMNVEV (reference sequence). V dropped 5 bases and J dropped 3; count of bases not matched to a gene: 7. The CDR3: CASSKQDRLYEQYF. DNA for the CDR3: TGTGCCAGCAGTAAGCAGGACAGGCTCTACGAGCAGTACTTC.

The chain combines TRBV18 with TRBJ2-2; 14 bases are a match to TRBD2. The V gene's germline CDR1 is KGHSH and CDR2 LQKENI. The CDR3 is made up of 15 amino acids. Germline trimming cut 3 bases from V and 9 bases from J; bases unmatched to any gene: 3. Here the CDR3 reads CASSPGLAGGRELFF. CDR3 in DNA: TGTGCCAGCTCACCTGGACTAGCGGGAGGACGGGAGCTGTTTTTT.

The chain combines TRBV5-1 with TRBJ2-7; TRBD1 aligns across 8 bases. V trimming: 1 base; J trimming: 2 bases; junction bases outside the gene matches: 8. This CDR3 region has 16 residues. Germline-derived CDR1 and CDR2 are SGHRS and YFSETQ. The CDR3 is CASSLLPGQAAYEQYF. CDR3 nucleotide sequence: TGCGCCAGCAGCTTGTTACCGGGACAGGCTGCCTACGAGCAGTACTTC.

This chain connects TRBV5-1 to TRBJ1-6; D remains unclear. The germline V and J ends were trimmed by 0 bases and 8 bases, with 6 bases remaining between them. This CDR3 comprises 13 residues. Per germline, CDR1 SGHRS and CDR2 YFSETQ. CDR3 sequence (DNA): TGCGCCAGCAGCTTGGCCCAGGATTCACCCCTCCACTTT. Its translation: CASSLAQDSPLHF.

This chain links TRBV6-1 with TRBJ2-1, with TRBD2 identical over 7 bases. V lost 6 bases to trimming and J lost 4 bases; unmatched junction nucleotides: 6. CDR1 and CDR2 (germline): MNHNS, SASEGT. The length of the CDR3 is 14 residues. The CDR3 spells CASSPSGAYNEQFF. The CDR3, as DNA: TGTGCCAGCAGCCCTAGCGGCGCTTACAATGAGCAGTTCTTC.

CDR3 region: CASSYSRSTDTQYF. CDR3 DNA sequence: TGTGCCAGCAGTTACTCGCGAAGCACAGATACGCAGTATTTT. The J gene is TRBJ2-3, the V gene TRBV6-5, with D uncertain. V lost 0 bases, J lost 0 bases, and 4 bases lay in between. The CDR3 totals 14 residues. CDR1 is MNHEY and CDR2 is SVGAGI in the germline V gene.

The genes are TRBV7-9 and TRBJ1-1; unclear D gene. Trimming cost V 1 base and J 0 bases, with 6 bases left between them. Looked up from germline, CDR1 is SEHNR and CDR2 is FQNEAQ (reference sequence). The CDR3 is 14 amino acids. The DNA of the CDR3 is TGTGCCAGCAGCTTAGATCACCTGAACACTGAAGCTTTCTTT. Protein: CASSLDHLNTEAFF. The whole variable domain, remainder taken from reference TRBV7-9 and TRBJ1-1, is DTGVSQNPRHKITKRGQNVTFRCDPISEHNRLYWYRQTLGQGPEFLTYFQNEAQLEKSRLLSDRFSAERPKGSFSTLEIQRTEQGDSAMYLCASSLDHLNTEAFFGQGTRLTVV.

V gene TRBV5-5 combines with J gene TRBJ2-1; TRBD1 matches 7 bases. V lost 7 bases and J lost 9; bases outside the gene matches: 13. This CDR3 has 14 residues. Germline V gene sequence: CDR1 SGHKS, CDR2 YYEKEE (reference sequence). The CDR3 is CASSSGGFEGEQFF. The CDR3 DNA follows: TGTGCCAGCTCATCAGGGGGATTTGAGGGTGAGCAGTTCTTC. Full variable domain (remainder filled in from reference TRBV5-5 and TRBJ2-1): DAGVTQSPTHLIKTRGQQVTLRCSPISGHKSVSWYQQVLGQGPQFIFQYYEKEERGRGNFPDRFSARQFPNYSSELNVNALLLGDSALYLCASSSGGFEGEQFFGPGTRLTVL.

This chain links TRBV28 with TRBJ2-3, with D unclear. Looked up from germline, CDR1 is MDHEN and CDR2 is SYDVKM. The CDR3 contains 14 residues. The V and J ends lost 7 bases and 4 bases respectively, with 15 bases between them. DNA of the CDR3: TGTGCCAGCACTGAGGCAACAAACCCAGATACGCAGTATTTT. It encodes CASTEATNPDTQYF. The whole variable domain, filled in from reference TRBV28 and TRBJ2-3, reads DVKVTQSSRYLVKRTGEKVFLECVQDMDHENMFWYRQDPGLGLRLIYFSYDVKMKEKGDIPEGYSVSREKKERFSLILESASTNQTSMYLCASTEATNPDTQYFGPGTRLTVL.

This clone was found a few times. The chain links TRBV10-1 to TRBJ2-5; 8 bases agree with TRBD2. Germline CDR1 reads WNHNN; CDR2 reads SYGVQD (reference sequence). With 3 bases clipped from V and 4 bases from J, the junction kept 7 bases outside the gene matches. The CDR3 has 15 amino acids. The CDR3 DNA sequence: TGCGCCAGCAGTGATGCGGGAGCGGGGGTAGAGACCCAGTACTTC. This codes for CASSDAGAGVETQYF.